This entry concerns a single T cell receptor beta chain. This entry is derived from a study of blood T cell repertoires in COVID-19. Across the study: Some COVID-19 samples were acute and others convalescent; all came from the United States, Italy and Spain.

Two negative PCRs, clearance, or symptom resolution characterized the recovered Cohort 3 donors. Sequencing used immunoSEQ multiplex PCR; TCRdb keeps in-frame clones, though not all of them. The sample comprises some 490,000 clones, about 85% of which are singletons, and more than 7.5% rests with the top ten. V lost 4 bases, J lost 2 bases, and 4 bases stayed unmatched. The CDR3 covers 14 residues. CDR1 and CDR2 from the germline V gene are SGHDN and FVKESK. The rearrangement links TRBV14 to TRBJ2-7; 8 bases align to TRBD2. This receptor was taken from an older woman who had recovered from COVID-19. Sequences were obtained from PBMCs or T cells enriched from blood (not recorded which). CDR3 protein: CASSLAGLAYEQYF. The CDR3 nucleotides read TGTGCCAGCAGCCTAGCGGGGCTCGCCTACGAGCAGTACTTC. The complete variable domain, with remaining parts taken from reference TRBV14 and TRBJ2-7, reads EAGVTQFPSHSVIEKGQTVTLRCDPISGHDNLYWYRRVMGKEIKFLLHFVKESKQDESGMPNNRFLAERTGGTYSTLKVQPAELEDSGVYFCASSLAGLAYEQYFGPGTRLTVT.